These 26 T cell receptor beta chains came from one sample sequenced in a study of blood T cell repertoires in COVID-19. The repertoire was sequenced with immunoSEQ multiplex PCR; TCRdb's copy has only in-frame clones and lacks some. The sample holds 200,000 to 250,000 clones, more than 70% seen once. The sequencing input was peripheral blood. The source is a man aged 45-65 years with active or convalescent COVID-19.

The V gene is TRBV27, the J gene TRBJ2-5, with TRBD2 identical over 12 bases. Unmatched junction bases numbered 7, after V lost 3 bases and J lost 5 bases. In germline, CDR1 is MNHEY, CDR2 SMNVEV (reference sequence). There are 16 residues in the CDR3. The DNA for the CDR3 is TGTGCCAGCAGTTTGACTAGCGGGGGCCTCAGGGAGACCCAGTACTTC. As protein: CASSLTSGGLRETQYF.

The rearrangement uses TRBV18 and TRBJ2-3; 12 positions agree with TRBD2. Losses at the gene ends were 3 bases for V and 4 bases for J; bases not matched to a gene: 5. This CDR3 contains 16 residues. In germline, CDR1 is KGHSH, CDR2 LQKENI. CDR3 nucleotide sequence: TGTGCCAGCTCACCGGCTAGCGGGGGGGCTTCAGATACGCAGTATTTT. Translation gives CASSPASGGASDTQYF.

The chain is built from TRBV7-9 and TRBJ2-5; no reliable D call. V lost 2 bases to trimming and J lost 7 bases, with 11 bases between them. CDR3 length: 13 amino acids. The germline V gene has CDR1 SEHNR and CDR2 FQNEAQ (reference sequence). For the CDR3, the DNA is TGTGCCAGCAGCTTACCCGGCGGCGGGACCCAGTACTTC. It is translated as CASSLPGGGTQYF.

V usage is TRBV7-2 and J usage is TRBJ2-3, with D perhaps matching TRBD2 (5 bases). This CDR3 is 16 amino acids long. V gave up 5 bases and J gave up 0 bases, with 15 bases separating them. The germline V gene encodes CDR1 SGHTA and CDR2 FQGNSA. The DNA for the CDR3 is TGTGCCAGCAGCCCCCGGGTAGCGATAAGCACAGATACGCAGTATTTT. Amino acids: CASSPRVAISTDTQYF.

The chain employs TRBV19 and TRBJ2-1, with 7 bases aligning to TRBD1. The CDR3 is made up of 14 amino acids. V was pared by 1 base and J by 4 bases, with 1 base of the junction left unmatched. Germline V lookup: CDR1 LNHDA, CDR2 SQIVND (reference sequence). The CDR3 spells CASSIAGQYNEQFF. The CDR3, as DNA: TGTGCCAGTAGTATAGCGGGACAGTACAATGAGCAGTTCTTC.

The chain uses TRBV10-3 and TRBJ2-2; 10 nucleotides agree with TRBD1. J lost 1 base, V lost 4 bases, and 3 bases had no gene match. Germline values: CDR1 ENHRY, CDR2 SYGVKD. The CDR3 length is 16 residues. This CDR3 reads CAISGWTGGNTGELFF. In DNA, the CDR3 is TGTGCCATCAGTGGTTGGACAGGGGGGAACACCGGGGAGCTGTTTTTT.

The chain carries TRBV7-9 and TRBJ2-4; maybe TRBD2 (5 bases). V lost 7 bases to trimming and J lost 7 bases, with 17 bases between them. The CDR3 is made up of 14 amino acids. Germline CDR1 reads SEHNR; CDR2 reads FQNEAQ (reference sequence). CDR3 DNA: TGTGCCAGCACCCGGGCCAAGGGCGGGAACATTCAGTACTTC. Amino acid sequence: CASTRAKGGNIQYF. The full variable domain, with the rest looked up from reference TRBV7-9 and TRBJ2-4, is DTGVSQNPRHKITKRGQNVTFRCDPISEHNRLYWYRQTLGQGPEFLTYFQNEAQLEKSRLLSDRFSAERPKGSFSTLEIQRTEQGDSAMYLCASTRAKGGNIQYFGAGTRLSVL.

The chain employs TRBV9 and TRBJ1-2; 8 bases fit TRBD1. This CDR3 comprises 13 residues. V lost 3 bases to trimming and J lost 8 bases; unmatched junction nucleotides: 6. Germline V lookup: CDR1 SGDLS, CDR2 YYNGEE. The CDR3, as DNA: TGTGCCAGCAGCGGTCAGGGGGCGCAGGGCTACACCTTC. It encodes CASSGQGAQGYTF.

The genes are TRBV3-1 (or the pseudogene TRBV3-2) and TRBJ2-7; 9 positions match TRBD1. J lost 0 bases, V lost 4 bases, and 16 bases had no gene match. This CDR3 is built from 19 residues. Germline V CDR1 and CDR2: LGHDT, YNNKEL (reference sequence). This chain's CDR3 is CASSLGTGLPGDSSYEQYF. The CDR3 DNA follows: TGTGCCAGCAGCCTTGGGACAGGGCTACCCGGGGATAGCTCCTACGAGCAGTACTTC.

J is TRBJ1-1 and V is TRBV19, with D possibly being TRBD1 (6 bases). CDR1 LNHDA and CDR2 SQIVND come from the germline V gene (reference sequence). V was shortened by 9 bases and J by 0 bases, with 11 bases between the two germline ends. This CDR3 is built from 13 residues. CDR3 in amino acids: CASLGQMNTEAFF. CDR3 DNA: TGTGCCAGCCTCGGACAGATGAACACTGAAGCTTTCTTT.

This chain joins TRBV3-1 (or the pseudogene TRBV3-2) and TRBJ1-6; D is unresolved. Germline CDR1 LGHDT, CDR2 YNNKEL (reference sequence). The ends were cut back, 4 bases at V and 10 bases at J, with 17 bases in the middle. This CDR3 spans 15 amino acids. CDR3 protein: CASSPLARVRSPLHF. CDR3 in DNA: TGTGCCAGCAGCCCCTTGGCCCGGGTGAGATCACCCCTCCACTTT.

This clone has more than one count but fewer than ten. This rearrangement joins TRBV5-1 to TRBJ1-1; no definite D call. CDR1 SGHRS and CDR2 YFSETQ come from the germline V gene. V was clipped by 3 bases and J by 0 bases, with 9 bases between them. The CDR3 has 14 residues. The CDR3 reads CASSSLDLNTEAFF. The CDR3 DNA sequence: TGCGCCAGCAGCTCGTTGGACTTGAACACTGAAGCTTTCTTT.

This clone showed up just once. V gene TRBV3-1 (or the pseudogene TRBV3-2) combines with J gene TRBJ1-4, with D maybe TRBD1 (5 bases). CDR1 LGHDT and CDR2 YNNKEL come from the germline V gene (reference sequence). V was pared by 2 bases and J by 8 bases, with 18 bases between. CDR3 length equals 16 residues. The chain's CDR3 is CASSQRVRGFGEKLFF. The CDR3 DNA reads TGTGCCAGCAGCCAAAGGGTACGGGGGTTCGGAGAAAAACTGTTTTTT.

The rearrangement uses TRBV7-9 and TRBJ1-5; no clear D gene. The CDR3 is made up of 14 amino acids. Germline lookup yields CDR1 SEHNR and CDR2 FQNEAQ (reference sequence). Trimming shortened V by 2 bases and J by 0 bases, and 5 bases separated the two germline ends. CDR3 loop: CASSLTNSNQPQHF. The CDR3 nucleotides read TGTGCCAGCAGCTTAACAAATAGCAATCAGCCCCAGCATTTT.

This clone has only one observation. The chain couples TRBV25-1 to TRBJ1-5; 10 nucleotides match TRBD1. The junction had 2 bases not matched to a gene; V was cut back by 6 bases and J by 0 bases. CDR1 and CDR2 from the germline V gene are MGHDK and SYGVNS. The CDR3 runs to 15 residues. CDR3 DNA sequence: TGTGCCAGCAGGGGGACAGGGGATAGCAATCAGCCCCAGCATTTT. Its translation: CASRGTGDSNQPQHF.

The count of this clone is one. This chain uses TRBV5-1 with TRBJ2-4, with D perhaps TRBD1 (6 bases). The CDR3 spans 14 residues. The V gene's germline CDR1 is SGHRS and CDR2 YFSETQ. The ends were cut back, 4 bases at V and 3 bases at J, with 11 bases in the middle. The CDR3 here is CASSPGQFKNIQYF. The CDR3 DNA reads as TGCGCCAGCAGCCCTGGACAGTTCAAAAACATTCAGTACTTC.

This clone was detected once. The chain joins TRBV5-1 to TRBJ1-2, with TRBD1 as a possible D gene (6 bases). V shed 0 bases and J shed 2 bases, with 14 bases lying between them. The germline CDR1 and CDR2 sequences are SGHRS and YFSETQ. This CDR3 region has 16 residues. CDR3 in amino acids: CASSLGATGSNYGYTF. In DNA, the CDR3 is TGCGCCAGCAGCTTGGGGGCCACAGGGAGCAACTATGGCTACACCTTC.

For the CDR3, the DNA is TGTGCCAGCAGCTTAGGATCACTAGAGACCCAGTACTTC. Amino acid sequence: CASSLGSLETQYF. The chain employs TRBV7-2 and TRBJ2-5; D remains ambiguous. Germline-derived CDR1 and CDR2 are SGHTA and FQGNSA. The CDR3 has 13 amino acids. V lost 1 base and J 4 bases, leaving 7 bases between the germline ends. The entire variable domain, with the rest obtained from reference TRBV7-2 and TRBJ2-5, is as follows: GAGVSQSPSNKVTEKGKDVELRCDPISGHTALYWYRQSLGQGLEFLIYFQGNSAPDKSGLPSDRFSAERTGGSVSTLTIQRTQQEDSAVYLCASSLGSLETQYFGPGTRLLVL.

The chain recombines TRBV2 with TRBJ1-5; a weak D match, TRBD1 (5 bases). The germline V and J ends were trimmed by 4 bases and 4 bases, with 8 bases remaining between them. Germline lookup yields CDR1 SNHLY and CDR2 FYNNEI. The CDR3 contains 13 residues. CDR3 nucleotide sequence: TGTGCCAGCAGTGGACAGAAGAATCAGCCCCAGCATTTT. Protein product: CASSGQKNQPQHF.

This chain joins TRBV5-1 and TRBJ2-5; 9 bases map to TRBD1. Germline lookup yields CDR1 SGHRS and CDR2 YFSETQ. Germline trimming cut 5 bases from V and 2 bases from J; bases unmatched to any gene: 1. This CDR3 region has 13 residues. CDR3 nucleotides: TGCGCCAGCAGGGGGACAGGGCAAGAGACCCAGTACTTC. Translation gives CASRGTGQETQYF.

The CDR3 DNA reads as TGTGCCAGCAGTTTGCGAGGGGACAGGGGGTTCTATGGCTACACCTTC. It is translated as CASSLRGDRGFYGYTF. The genes are TRBV27 and TRBJ1-2; 11 nucleotides line up with TRBD1. V lost 3 bases to trimming and J lost 4 bases; unmatched junction nucleotides: 7. This CDR3 is 16 amino acids long. Germline CDR1 reads MNHEY; CDR2 reads SMNVEV (reference sequence).

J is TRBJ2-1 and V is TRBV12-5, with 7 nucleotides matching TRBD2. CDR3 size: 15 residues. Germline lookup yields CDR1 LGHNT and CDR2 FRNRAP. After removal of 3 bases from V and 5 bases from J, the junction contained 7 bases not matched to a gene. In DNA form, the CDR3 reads TGTGCTAGTGGTTTCGGGCTAGCGGTAAACAATGAGCAGTTCTTC. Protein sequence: CASGFGLAVNNEQFF.

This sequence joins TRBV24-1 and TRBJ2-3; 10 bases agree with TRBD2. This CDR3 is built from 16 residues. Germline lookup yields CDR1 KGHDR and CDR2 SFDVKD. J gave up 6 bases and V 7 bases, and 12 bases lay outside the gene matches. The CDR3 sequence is CATSDALAGAGDTQYF. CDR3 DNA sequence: TGTGCCACCAGCGATGCGCTAGCGGGAGCAGGGGATACGCAGTATTTT.

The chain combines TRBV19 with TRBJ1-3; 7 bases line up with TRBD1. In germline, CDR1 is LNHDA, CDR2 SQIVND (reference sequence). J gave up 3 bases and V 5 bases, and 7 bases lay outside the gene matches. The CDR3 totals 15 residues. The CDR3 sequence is CASSATGSFGNTIYF. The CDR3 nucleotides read TGTGCCAGTAGTGCGACAGGGAGTTTTGGAAACACCATATATTTT.

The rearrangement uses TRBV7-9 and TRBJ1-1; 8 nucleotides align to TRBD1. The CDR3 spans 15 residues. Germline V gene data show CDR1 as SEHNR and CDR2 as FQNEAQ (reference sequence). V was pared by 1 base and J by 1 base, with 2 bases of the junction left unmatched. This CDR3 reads CASSLVGTGNTEAFF. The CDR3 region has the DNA TGTGCCAGCAGCTTAGTGGGGACAGGGAACACTGAAGCTTTCTTT. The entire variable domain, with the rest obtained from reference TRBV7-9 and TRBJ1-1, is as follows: DTGVSQNPRHKITKRGQNVTFRCDPISEHNRLYWYRQTLGQGPEFLTYFQNEAQLEKSRLLSDRFSAERPKGSFSTLEIQRTEQGDSAMYLCASSLVGTGNTEAFFGQGTRLTVV.

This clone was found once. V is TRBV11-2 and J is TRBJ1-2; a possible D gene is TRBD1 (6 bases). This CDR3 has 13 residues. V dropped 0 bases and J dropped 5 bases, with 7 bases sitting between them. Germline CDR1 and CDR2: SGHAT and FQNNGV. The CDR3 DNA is TGTGCCAGCAGCTTAGACGGACAGTATGGCTACACCTTC. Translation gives CASSLDGQYGYTF.